These 3 T cell receptor beta chains were all obtained from the same sample, sequenced in a study of post-analysis software for immune sequencing data. Included in the TCR beta cDNA libraries were unique molecular identifiers. TCRdb redid the calling of the PCR reads with MiXCR, one entry per CDR3 protein. The sample lists 750,000 to 950,000 distinct CDR3 sequences, more than 45% seen once, with just under 5% in the top ten. These receptors have no known antigen. Whole-study results and caveats: Five or six TRBV segments, including TRBV5-6, TRBV5-1 and TRBV20-1, were more frequent in patients than controls.

The sample comprised blood. The source is a girl aged 10 to 17 with multiple sclerosis.

CDR3 sequence: CASSLTGANEQFF. CDR3 DNA sequence: TGTGCCAGCAGCCTGACAGGGGCCAATGAGCAGTTCTTC. This chain joins TRBV11-2 and TRBJ2-1; 8 bases are shared with TRBD1. The V and J ends lost 5 bases and 6 bases, in that order; junction bases with no gene match: 3. The CDR3 extends over 13 amino acids. Germline V lookup: CDR1 SGHAT, CDR2 FQNNGV.

This clonotype was seen a handful of times. This chain connects TRBV15 to TRBJ2-3; 7 bases map to TRBD2. V lost 5 bases, J lost 2 bases, and 22 bases stayed unmatched. Germline CDR1 reads LNHNV; CDR2 reads YYDKDF (reference sequence). The CDR3 loop spans 20 amino acids. This chain's CDR3 is CATSRPRGLAASGNTDTQYF. In nucleotides, the CDR3 is TGTGCCACCAGCCGACCCCGGGGACTCGCTGCCAGCGGGAACACAGATACGCAGTATTTT.

Of note for this clonotype: The CDR3 carries no conserved terminal phenylalanine or tryptophan, so it likely arises from a read error. The genes are TRBV12-3 or TRBV12-4 and TRBJ2-5, with TRBD2 matching 7 bases. The assigned J gene may be wrong: the sequence end matches TRBJ2-7 better. CDR3 length equals 15 residues. DNA for the CDR3: TGTGCCAGCAGTTCTCGGACCGGGAGGTCCTACGAGCAGTACTCC. Its protein is CASSSRTGRSYEQYS.